This T cell receptor beta chain was found in a study of T cells in Graves' hyperthyroidism and ophthalmopathy. Across the study: Initial diagnosis, before any treatment, was when peripheral blood was collected. Findings of the study overall: Ophthalmopathy could be told apart from stable hyperthyroidism with a 13 V-J model.

This clonotype was observed a few times. Its specificity is not known. The source material, RNA transcripts, was used to amplify TCR beta CDR3 regions. When the TCR CDR3 underwent first-round RT-PCR, the HTBI primer set was used. One entry per CDR3 protein results from TCRdb running MiXCR on the multiplex PCR reads. The table lists around 620,000 distinct CDR3 sequences, over 12% of them singletons. Clinical symptoms, serum thyroxine and TRAb, thyroid ultrasound and orbital computed tomography were used for the diagnoses. Germline V gene sequence: CDR1 MNHEY, CDR2 SVGEGT. Trimming took off 6 bases at V and 9 bases at J, with 17 bases between the two ends. The CDR3 covers 13 residues.

The sequencing sample was made of blood. The clonotype was recovered from a woman aged 18-29 years with Graves' ophthalmopathy. The chain combines TRBV6-2 or TRBV6-3 with TRBJ2-5; D may be TRBD2 (5 bases). The CDR3 is CASSPGPRAAQYF. CDR3 in DNA: TGTGCCAGCAGCCCCGGACCTAGAGCGGCCCAGTACTTC.